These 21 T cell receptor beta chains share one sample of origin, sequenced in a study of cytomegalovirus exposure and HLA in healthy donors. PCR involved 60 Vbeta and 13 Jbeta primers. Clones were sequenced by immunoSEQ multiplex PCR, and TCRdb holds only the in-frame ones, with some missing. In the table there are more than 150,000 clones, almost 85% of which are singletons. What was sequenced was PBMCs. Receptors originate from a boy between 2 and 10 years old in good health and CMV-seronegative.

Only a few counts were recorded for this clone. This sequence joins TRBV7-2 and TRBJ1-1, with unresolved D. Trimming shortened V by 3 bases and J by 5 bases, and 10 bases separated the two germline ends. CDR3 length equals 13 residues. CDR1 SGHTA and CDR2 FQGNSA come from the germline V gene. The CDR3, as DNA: TGTGCCAGCAGCTTTACGGGTCAAACTGAAGCTTTCTTT. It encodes CASSFTGQTEAFF.

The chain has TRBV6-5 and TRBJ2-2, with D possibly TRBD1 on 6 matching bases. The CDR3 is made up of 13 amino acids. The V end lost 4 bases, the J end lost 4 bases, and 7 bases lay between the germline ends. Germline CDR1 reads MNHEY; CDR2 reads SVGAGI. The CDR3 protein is CASSFRGTGELFF. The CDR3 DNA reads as TGTGCCAGCAGTTTCAGGGGCACCGGGGAGCTGTTTTTT.

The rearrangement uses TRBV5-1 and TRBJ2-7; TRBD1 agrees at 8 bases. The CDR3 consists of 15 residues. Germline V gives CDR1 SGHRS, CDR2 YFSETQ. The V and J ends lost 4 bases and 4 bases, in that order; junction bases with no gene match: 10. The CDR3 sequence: CASSPQQGDKYEQYF. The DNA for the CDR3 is TGCGCCAGCAGCCCTCAACAGGGGGACAAGTACGAGCAGTACTTC. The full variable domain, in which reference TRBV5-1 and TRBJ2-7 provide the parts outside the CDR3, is KAGVTQTPRYLIKTRGQQVTLSCSPISGHRSVSWYQQTPGQGLQFLFEYFSETQRNKGNFPGRFSGRQFSNSRSEMNVSTLELGDSALYLCASSPQQGDKYEQYFGPGTRLTVT.

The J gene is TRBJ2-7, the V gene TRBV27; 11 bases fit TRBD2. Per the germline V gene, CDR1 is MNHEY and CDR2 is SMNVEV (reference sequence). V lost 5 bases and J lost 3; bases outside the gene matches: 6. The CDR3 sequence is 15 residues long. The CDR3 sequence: CASSITSGSLYEQYF. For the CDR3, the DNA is TGTGCCAGCAGTATAACTAGCGGGAGCCTCTACGAGCAGTACTTC.

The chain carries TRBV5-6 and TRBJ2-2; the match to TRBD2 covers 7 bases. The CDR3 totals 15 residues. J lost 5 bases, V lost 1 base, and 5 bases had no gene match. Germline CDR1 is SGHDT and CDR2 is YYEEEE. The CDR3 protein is CASSLFSGGTGELFF. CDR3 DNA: TGTGCCAGCAGCTTGTTTTCGGGAGGTACCGGGGAGCTGTTTTTT.

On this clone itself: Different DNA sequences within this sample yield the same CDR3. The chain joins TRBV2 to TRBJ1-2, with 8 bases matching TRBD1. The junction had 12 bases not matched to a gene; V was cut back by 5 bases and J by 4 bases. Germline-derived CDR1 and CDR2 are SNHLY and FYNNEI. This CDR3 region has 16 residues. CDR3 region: CASSQGQVQSGYGYTF. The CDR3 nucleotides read TGTGCCAGCAGTCAGGGACAGGTTCAATCGGGCTATGGCTACACCTTC.

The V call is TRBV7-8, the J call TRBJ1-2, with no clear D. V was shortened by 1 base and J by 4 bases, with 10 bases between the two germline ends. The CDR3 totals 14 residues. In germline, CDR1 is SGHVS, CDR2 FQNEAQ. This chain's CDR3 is CASSLGAGSYGYTF. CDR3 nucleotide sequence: TGTGCCAGCAGCTTAGGTGCGGGAAGCTATGGCTACACCTTC.

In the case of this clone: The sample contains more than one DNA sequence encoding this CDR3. CDR3 DNA: TGTGCCAGTAGTATGAACAGGGAAAGCAATCAGCCCCAGCATTTT. This encodes CASSMNRESNQPQHF. The rearrangement links TRBV19 to TRBJ1-5; possible D gene TRBD1, 6 bases. In germline, CDR1 is LNHDA, CDR2 SQIVND (reference sequence). Trimming pared 3 bases from V and 1 base from J, leaving 10 bases between. The CDR3 has 15 amino acids.

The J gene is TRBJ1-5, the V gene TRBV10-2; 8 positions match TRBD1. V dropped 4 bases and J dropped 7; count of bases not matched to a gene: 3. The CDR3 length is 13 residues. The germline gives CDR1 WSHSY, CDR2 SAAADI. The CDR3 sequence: CASSGQGAQPQHF. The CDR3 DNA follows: TGCGCCAGCAGTGGGCAGGGGGCCCAGCCCCAGCATTTT.

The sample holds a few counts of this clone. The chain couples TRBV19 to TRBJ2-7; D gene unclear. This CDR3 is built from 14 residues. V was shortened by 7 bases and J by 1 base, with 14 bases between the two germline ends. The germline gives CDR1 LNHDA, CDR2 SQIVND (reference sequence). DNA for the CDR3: TGTGCCAGTAAGAAAGAGCTGAGGTCCTACGAGCAGTACTTC. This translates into CASKKELRSYEQYF.

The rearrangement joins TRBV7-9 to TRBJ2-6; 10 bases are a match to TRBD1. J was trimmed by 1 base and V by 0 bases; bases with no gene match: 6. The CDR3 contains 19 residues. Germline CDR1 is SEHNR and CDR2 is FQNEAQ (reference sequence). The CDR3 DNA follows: TGTGCCAGCAGCTTAGCTCAGGGACAGGGGCGATCTGGGGCCAACGTCCTGACTTTC. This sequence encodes CASSLAQGQGRSGANVLTF.

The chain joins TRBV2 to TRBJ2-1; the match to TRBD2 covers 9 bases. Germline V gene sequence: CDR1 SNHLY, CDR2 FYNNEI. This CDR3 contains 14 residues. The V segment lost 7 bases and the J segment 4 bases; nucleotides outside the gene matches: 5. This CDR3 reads CASKTSGTYNEQFF. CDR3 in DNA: TGTGCCAGCAAGACTAGCGGTACTTACAATGAGCAGTTCTTC.

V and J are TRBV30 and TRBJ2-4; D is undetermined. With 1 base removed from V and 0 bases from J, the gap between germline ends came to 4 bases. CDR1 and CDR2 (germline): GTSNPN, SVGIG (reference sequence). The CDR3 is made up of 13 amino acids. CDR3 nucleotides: TGTGCCTGGAGTGGACTAGCCAAAAACATTCAGTACTTC. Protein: CAWSGLAKNIQYF.

The CDR3 protein is CASSFFRPGLAKNTGELFF. CDR3 coding DNA: TGTGCCAGCAGTTTCTTTAGACCGGGACTAGCGAAGAACACCGGGGAGCTGTTTTTT. The chain links TRBV27 to TRBJ2-2; 10 nucleotides agree with TRBD2. In germline, CDR1 is MNHEY, CDR2 SMNVEV (reference sequence). Unmatched junction bases numbered 11, after V lost 3 bases and J lost 1 base. The CDR3 extends over 19 amino acids.

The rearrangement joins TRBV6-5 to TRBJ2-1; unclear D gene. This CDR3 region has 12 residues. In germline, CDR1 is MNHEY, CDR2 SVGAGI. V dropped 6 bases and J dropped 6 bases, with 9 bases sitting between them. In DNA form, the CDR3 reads TGTGCCAGCAGCCGTACAGTCAATGAGCAGTTCTTC. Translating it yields CASSRTVNEQFF.

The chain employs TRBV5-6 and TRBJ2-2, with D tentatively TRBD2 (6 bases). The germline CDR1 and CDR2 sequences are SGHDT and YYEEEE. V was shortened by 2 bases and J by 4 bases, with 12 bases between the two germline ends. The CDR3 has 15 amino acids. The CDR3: CASSLVGGTTGELFF. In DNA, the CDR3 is TGTGCCAGCAGCTTAGTGGGAGGTACCACCGGGGAGCTGTTTTTT.

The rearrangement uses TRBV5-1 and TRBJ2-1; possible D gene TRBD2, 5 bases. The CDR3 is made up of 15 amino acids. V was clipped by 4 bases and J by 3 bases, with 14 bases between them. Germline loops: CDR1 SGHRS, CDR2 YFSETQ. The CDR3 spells CASSDLASSYNEQFF. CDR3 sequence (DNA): TGCGCCAGCAGCGACCTAGCTTCAAGCTACAATGAGCAGTTCTTC.

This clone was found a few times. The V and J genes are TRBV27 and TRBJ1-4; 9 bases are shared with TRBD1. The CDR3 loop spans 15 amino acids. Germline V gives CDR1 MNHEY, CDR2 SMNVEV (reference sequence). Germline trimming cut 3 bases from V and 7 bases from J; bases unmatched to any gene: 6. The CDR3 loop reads CASSLAGQGGEKLFF. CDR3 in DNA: TGTGCCAGCAGTTTGGCGGGACAGGGCGGTGAAAAACTGTTTTTT.

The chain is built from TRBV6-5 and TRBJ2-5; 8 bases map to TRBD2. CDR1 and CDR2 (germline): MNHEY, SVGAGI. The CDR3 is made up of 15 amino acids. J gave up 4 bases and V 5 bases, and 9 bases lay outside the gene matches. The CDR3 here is CASSHRTSYTETQYF. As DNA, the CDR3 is TGTGCCAGCAGTCACCGGACTAGCTATACAGAGACCCAGTACTTC.

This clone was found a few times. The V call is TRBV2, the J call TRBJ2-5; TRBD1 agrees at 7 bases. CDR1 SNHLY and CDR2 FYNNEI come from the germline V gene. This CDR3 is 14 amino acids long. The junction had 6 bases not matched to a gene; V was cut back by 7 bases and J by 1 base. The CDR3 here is CASTETGVQETQYF. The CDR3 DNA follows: TGTGCCAGCACAGAAACAGGGGTCCAAGAGACCCAGTACTTC.

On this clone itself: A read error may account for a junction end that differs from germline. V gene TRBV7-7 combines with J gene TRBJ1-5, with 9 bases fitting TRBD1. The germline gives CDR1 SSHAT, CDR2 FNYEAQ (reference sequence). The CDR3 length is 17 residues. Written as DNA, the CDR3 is TGTGCTAGCAGCTTTCAGCACAGGGGGCGCGACAATCAGCCCCAGCATTTT. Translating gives CASSFQHRGRDNQPQHF.